A selection of T cell receptor beta chains follows, all from one sample in a study of shared clonotypes between healthy human individuals. Sequencing used immunoSEQ multiplex PCR; TCRdb keeps in-frame clones, though not all of them. Found here are some 480,000 clones, around three quarters of them singletons; the top ten hold over 9.5%. Input material: PBMCs. The source of these receptors is a woman aged 40 to 50 in good health. Some clones in this sample may be carry-over from other donors' samples. The CDR3 runs from the conserved cysteine through the conserved F or W. Fields, in order: CDR3 protein, CDR3 DNA, D gene, clone size, J gene, V gene. D genes are given only for firm matches. Rows give clone size only sometimes, using once, few, many, or a class for an expanded clone.

CDR3aa: CASSFLGQGDTEAFF
CDR3nt: TGTGCCAGCAGTTTTTTAGGACAGGGAGATACTGAAGCTTTCTTT
d_gene: TRBD1
abundance: -
j_gene: TRBJ1-1
v_gene: TRBV28

CDR3aa: CASEREGPTDTQYF
CDR3nt: TGCGCCAGCGAGCGGGAGGGCCCCACAGATACGCAGTATTTT
d_gene: TRBD2
abundance: -
j_gene: TRBJ2-3
v_gene: TRBV5-1

CDR3aa: CASSVGPGMNTEAFF
CDR3nt: TGTGCCAGCAGCGTAGGTCCGGGGATGAACACTGAAGCTTTCTTT
d_gene: -
abundance: few
j_gene: TRBJ1-1
v_gene: TRBV9

CDR3aa: CASSLGAGAYNEQFF
CDR3nt: TGTGCCAGCAGCTTAGGGGCGGGGGCCTACAATGAGCAGTTCTTC
d_gene: TRBD2
abundance: -
j_gene: TRBJ2-1
v_gene: TRBV7-2

CDR3aa: CASSFGTSEKLFF
CDR3nt: TGCGCCAGCAGCTTTGGGACTTCTGAAAAACTGTTTTTT
d_gene: -
abundance: -
j_gene: TRBJ1-4
v_gene: TRBV5-1

CDR3aa: CASSPEGETYGYTF
CDR3nt: TGTGCCAGCTCACCAGAAGGGGAGACCTATGGCTACACCTTC
d_gene: -
abundance: -
j_gene: TRBJ1-2
v_gene: TRBV18

CDR3aa: CASSYTPGTSGYEQYF
CDR3nt: TGTGCCAGCAGTTACACCCCCGGGACTAGCGGATACGAGCAGTACTTC
d_gene: TRBD2
abundance: -
j_gene: TRBJ2-7
v_gene: TRBV6-5

CDR3aa: CASSLGGILNEKLFF
CDR3nt: TGCGCCAGCAGCTTGGGTGGTATTCTTAATGAAAAACTGTTTTTT
d_gene: -
abundance: -
j_gene: TRBJ1-4
v_gene: TRBV5-1

CDR3aa: CASSVRGTFGNTIYF
CDR3nt: TGTGCCAGCAGCGTAAGGGGGACTTTTGGAAACACCATATATTTT
d_gene: -
abundance: -
j_gene: TRBJ1-3
v_gene: TRBV9

CDR3aa: CASSLDYRSYEQYF
CDR3nt: TGTGCCAGCAGCTTGGATTACAGGAGCTACGAGCAGTACTTC
d_gene: -
abundance: once
j_gene: TRBJ2-7
v_gene: TRBV5-4

CDR3aa: CASSPGGFKQYF
CDR3nt: TGTGCCAGCAGCCCCGGGGGATTCAAGCAGTACTTC
d_gene: -
abundance: -
j_gene: TRBJ2-7
v_gene: TRBV6-5

CDR3aa: CASSLGGWGQKQSYEQYF
CDR3nt: TGTGCCAGCAGTTTAGGAGGGTGGGGCCAGAAACAGTCCTACGAGCAGTACTTC
d_gene: -
abundance: -
j_gene: TRBJ2-7
v_gene: TRBV28

CDR3aa: CASSPFAGVEKLFF
CDR3nt: TGTGCCAGCAGTCCCTTTGCAGGGGTTGAAAAACTGTTTTTT
d_gene: -
abundance: -
j_gene: TRBJ1-4
v_gene: TRBV27

CDR3aa: CASSVAPGNTIYF
CDR3nt: TGTGCCAGCAGCGTAGCGCCGGGAAACACCATATATTTT
d_gene: -
abundance: -
j_gene: TRBJ1-3
v_gene: TRBV9

CDR3aa: CASSLASTDTQYF
CDR3nt: TGTGCCAGCAGTTTAGCTAGCACAGATACGCAGTATTTT
d_gene: -
abundance: -
j_gene: TRBJ2-3
v_gene: TRBV2

CDR3aa: CAWSITGNYGYTF
CDR3nt: TGTGCCTGGAGTATAACAGGGAACTATGGCTACACCTTC
d_gene: -
abundance: -
j_gene: TRBJ1-2
v_gene: TRBV30

CDR3aa: CASSFGQRYEKLFF
CDR3nt: TGTGCCAGCAGCTTCGGGCAGAGATATGAAAAACTGTTTTTT
d_gene: -
abundance: once
j_gene: TRBJ1-4
v_gene: TRBV5-4

CDR3aa: CASSQGAGPSYEQYF
CDR3nt: TGTGCCAGCAGCCAGGGGGCCGGGCCCTCCTACGAGCAGTACTTC
d_gene: TRBD1
abundance: once
j_gene: TRBJ2-7
v_gene: TRBV7-2

CDR3aa: CASSLGGGNSEAFF
CDR3nt: TGTGCCAGCAGTTTGGGAGGGGGGAACTCTGAAGCTTTCTTT
d_gene: -
abundance: -
j_gene: TRBJ1-1
v_gene: TRBV28

CDR3aa: CASSQVGYEQYF
CDR3nt: TGTGCCAGCAGCCAAGTCGGCTACGAGCAGTACTTC
d_gene: -
abundance: -
j_gene: TRBJ2-7
v_gene: TRBV4-2

CDR3aa: CASRGSANYGYTF
CDR3nt: TGTGCCAGCAGGGGTTCAGCTAACTATGGCTACACCTTC
d_gene: -
abundance: -
j_gene: TRBJ1-2
v_gene: TRBV13

CDR3aa: CASSLEAGWGTDTQYF
CDR3nt: TGTGCCAGCAGCTTAGAGGCGGGATGGGGCACAGATACGCAGTATTTT
d_gene: -
abundance: -
j_gene: TRBJ2-3
v_gene: TRBV11-2

CDR3aa: CASSPRLYTGELFF
CDR3nt: TGTGCCAGCAGCCCCCGACTGTACACCGGGGAGCTGTTTTTT
d_gene: -
abundance: -
j_gene: TRBJ2-2
v_gene: TRBV9

CDR3aa: CASSLDGWRPYEQYF
CDR3nt: TGTGCCAGCAGCTTAGACGGTTGGCGGCCCTACGAGCAGTACTTC
d_gene: -
abundance: -
j_gene: TRBJ2-7
v_gene: TRBV11-2

CDR3aa: CAISETDRDYEQYF
CDR3nt: TGTGCCATCAGTGAGACCGACAGGGACTACGAGCAGTACTTC
d_gene: TRBD1
abundance: -
j_gene: TRBJ2-7
v_gene: TRBV10-3

CDR3aa: CSAEGSYEQYF
CDR3nt: TGCAGTGCGGAGGGATCCTACGAGCAGTACTTC
d_gene: -
abundance: few
j_gene: TRBJ2-7
v_gene: TRBV20-1

CDR3aa: CASSSLAGRAGELFF
CDR3nt: TGTGCCAGCAGCTCTCTAGCGGGGAGGGCCGGGGAGCTGTTTTTT
d_gene: TRBD2
abundance: once
j_gene: TRBJ2-2
v_gene: TRBV9

CDR3aa: CASSPPDGGLGNTIYF
CDR3nt: TGTGCCAGCTCACCACCGGATGGGGGCCTTGGAAACACCATATATTTT
d_gene: -
abundance: -
j_gene: TRBJ1-3
v_gene: TRBV18

CDR3aa: CASSFSTEAFF
CDR3nt: TGTGCCAGCAGCTTCTCAACAGAAGCTTTCTTT
d_gene: -
abundance: -
j_gene: TRBJ1-1
v_gene: TRBV7-9

CDR3aa: CASSPSPERTGTQYF
CDR3nt: TGTGCCAGCAGTCCATCCCCGGAGCGCACAGGGACCCAGTACTTC
d_gene: -
abundance: -
j_gene: TRBJ2-5
v_gene: TRBV27

CDR3aa: CASSFGRAGYQPQHF
CDR3nt: TGTGCCAGCAGTTTCGGGCGGGCTGGTTATCAGCCCCAGCATTTT
d_gene: -
abundance: -
j_gene: TRBJ1-5
v_gene: TRBV28

CDR3aa: CASTREASGSAEQFF
CDR3nt: TGTGCCAGCACCCGAGAGGCTAGCGGGAGCGCTGAGCAGTTCTTC
d_gene: TRBD2
abundance: few
j_gene: TRBJ2-1
v_gene: TRBV2

CDR3aa: CAWTGPGGYTF
CDR3nt: TGTGCCTGGACAGGCCCGGGGGGCTACACCTTC
d_gene: -
abundance: -
j_gene: TRBJ1-2
v_gene: TRBV30

CDR3aa: CASSPRTGGGYTF
CDR3nt: TGTGCCAGCAGCCCTAGGACAGGGGGAGGCTACACCTTC
d_gene: TRBD1
abundance: few
j_gene: TRBJ1-2
v_gene: TRBV7-8

CDR3aa: CASSPDTAIYGYTF
CDR3nt: TGCGCCAGCAGCCCGGACACGGCTATCTATGGCTACACCTTC
d_gene: -
abundance: -
j_gene: TRBJ1-2
v_gene: TRBV4-1

CDR3aa: CASSSLTYQPQHF
CDR3nt: TGTGCCAGCAGTTCCCTCACATATCAGCCCCAGCATTTT
d_gene: -
abundance: -
j_gene: TRBJ1-5
v_gene: TRBV28

CDR3aa: CASSQGVGRIDTQYF
CDR3nt: TGTGCCAGCAGCCAAGGGGTAGGGAGGATAGATACGCAGTATTTT
d_gene: -
abundance: -
j_gene: TRBJ2-3
v_gene: TRBV7-6

CDR3aa: CASSMGLAPYEQYF
CDR3nt: TGTGCCAGTAGTATGGGGCTAGCTCCCTACGAGCAGTACTTC
d_gene: -
abundance: -
j_gene: TRBJ2-7
v_gene: TRBV19

CDR3aa: CASSLGTGGVGSNQPQHF
CDR3nt: TGTGCCAGCAGCTTGGGGACAGGGGGCGTTGGTAGCAATCAGCCCCAGCATTTT
d_gene: TRBD1
abundance: -
j_gene: TRBJ1-5
v_gene: TRBV7-9

CDR3aa: CASSSSGSPYNEQFF
CDR3nt: TGTGCCAGCAGCTCGAGCGGGAGTCCCTACAATGAGCAGTTCTTC
d_gene: TRBD2
abundance: -
j_gene: TRBJ2-1
v_gene: TRBV7-9

CDR3aa: CASSSRGNTEAFF
CDR3nt: TGTGCCAGCAGCTCCCGGGGGAACACTGAAGCTTTCTTT
d_gene: -
abundance: -
j_gene: TRBJ1-1
v_gene: TRBV13

CDR3aa: CASRGLYRRTEAFF
CDR3nt: TGCGCCAGCAGGGGTTTATACAGACGGACTGAAGCTTTCTTT
d_gene: -
abundance: -
j_gene: TRBJ1-1
v_gene: TRBV4-1

CDR3aa: CASSLGVGGYTF
CDR3nt: TGTGCCAGCAGCTTGGGAGTGGGTGGCTACACCTTC
d_gene: -
abundance: -
j_gene: TRBJ1-2
v_gene: TRBV7-2

CDR3aa: CAHSGTIQETQYF
CDR3nt: TGTGCCCACAGCGGGACTATCCAAGAGACCCAGTACTTC
d_gene: TRBD2
abundance: -
j_gene: TRBJ2-5
v_gene: TRBV6-1

CDR3aa: CASSQEGTGRLTFF
CDR3nt: TGCGCCAGCAGCCAAGAAGGGACAGGACGGTTGACTTTCTTT
d_gene: TRBD1
abundance: -
j_gene: TRBJ1-1
v_gene: TRBV4-3

CDR3aa: CAWSADRGTYEQYF
CDR3nt: TGTGCCTGGAGTGCGGACAGGGGCACCTACGAGCAGTACTTC
d_gene: TRBD1
abundance: -
j_gene: TRBJ2-7
v_gene: TRBV30

CDR3aa: CASSSDREGTGELFF
CDR3nt: TGCGCCAGCAGCTCCGACAGGGAGGGGACCGGGGAGCTGTTTTTT
d_gene: -
abundance: -
j_gene: TRBJ2-2
v_gene: TRBV5-1

CDR3aa: CASSRGGLTDTQYF
CDR3nt: TGTGCCAGCAGTAGGGGGGGCCTCACAGATACGCAGTATTTT
d_gene: -
abundance: -
j_gene: TRBJ2-3
v_gene: TRBV21-1

CDR3aa: CASSPQGRRDNEQFF
CDR3nt: TGTGCCAGCTCACCCCAGGGAAGGCGGGACAATGAGCAGTTCTTC
d_gene: -
abundance: -
j_gene: TRBJ2-1
v_gene: TRBV18

CDR3aa: CASRRDRALNEQFF
CDR3nt: TGTGCCAGCCGGCGGGACAGGGCACTCAATGAGCAGTTCTTC
d_gene: TRBD1
abundance: -
j_gene: TRBJ2-1
v_gene: TRBV28

CDR3aa: CAIGIPPAGVLAGGDNEQYF
CDR3nt: TGCGCCATCGGAATCCCCCCGGCAGGGGTACTAGCGGGAGGTGACAACGAGCAGTACTTC
d_gene: TRBD2
abundance: -
j_gene: TRBJ2-7
v_gene: TRBV5-1

CDR3aa: CASSMDRSWALYEQYF
CDR3nt: TGTGCCAGTAGTATGGACAGATCATGGGCACTGTACGAGCAGTACTTC
d_gene: -
abundance: -
j_gene: TRBJ2-7
v_gene: TRBV19

CDR3aa: CASSPQDSNEKLFF
CDR3nt: TGTGCCAGCTCACCTCAGGACAGTAATGAAAAACTGTTTTTT
d_gene: -
abundance: -
j_gene: TRBJ1-4
v_gene: TRBV18

CDR3aa: CASSLSASVKTQYF
CDR3nt: TGTGCCAGCAGTTTATCGGCTAGCGTAAAGACCCAGTACTTC
d_gene: -
abundance: -
j_gene: TRBJ2-5
v_gene: TRBV27

CDR3aa: CASSPPLPLGIYEQYF
CDR3nt: TGTGCCAGCAGCCCTCCACTCCCGTTGGGGATCTACGAGCAGTACTTC
d_gene: -
abundance: -
j_gene: TRBJ2-7
v_gene: TRBV5-4

CDR3aa: CASSLGRGRAGGRPRAYNEQFF
CDR3nt: TGTGCCAGCAGTTTAGGACGCGGGAGGGCCGGGGGAAGGCCTAGGGCCTACAATGAGCAGTTCTTC
d_gene: TRBD2
abundance: -
j_gene: TRBJ2-1
v_gene: TRBV28

CDR3aa: CASSLGQGTGELFF
CDR3nt: TGTGCCAGCAGCTTGGGGCAGGGTACCGGGGAGCTGTTTTTT
d_gene: -
abundance: -
j_gene: TRBJ2-2
v_gene: TRBV5-6

CDR3aa: CASSLLADLSYEQYF
CDR3nt: TGTGCCAGCAGCTTACTAGCGGACCTCTCCTACGAGCAGTACTTC
d_gene: TRBD2
abundance: few
j_gene: TRBJ2-7
v_gene: TRBV7-8

CDR3aa: CASSEAGFDTEAFF
CDR3nt: TGTGCCAGCAGTGAAGCAGGGTTTGACACTGAAGCTTTCTTT
d_gene: -
abundance: few
j_gene: TRBJ1-1
v_gene: TRBV6-1